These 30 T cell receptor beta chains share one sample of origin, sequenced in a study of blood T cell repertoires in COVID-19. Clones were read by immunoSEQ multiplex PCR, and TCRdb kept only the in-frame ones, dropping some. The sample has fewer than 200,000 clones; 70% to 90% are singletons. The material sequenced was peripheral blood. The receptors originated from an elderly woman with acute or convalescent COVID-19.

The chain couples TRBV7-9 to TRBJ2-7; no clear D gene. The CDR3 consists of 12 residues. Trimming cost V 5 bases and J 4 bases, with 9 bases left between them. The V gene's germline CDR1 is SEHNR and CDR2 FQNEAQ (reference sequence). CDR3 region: CASSPGIYEQYF. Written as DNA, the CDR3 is TGTGCCAGCAGCCCGGGTATTTACGAGCAGTACTTC.

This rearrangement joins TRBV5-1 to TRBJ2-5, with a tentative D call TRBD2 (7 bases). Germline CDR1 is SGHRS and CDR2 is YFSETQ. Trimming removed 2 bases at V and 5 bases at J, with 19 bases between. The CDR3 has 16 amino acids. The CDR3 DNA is TGCGCCAGCAGCTTCGCCAATACAGGGAGGGGCGAGACCCAGTACTTC. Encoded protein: CASSFANTGRGETQYF.

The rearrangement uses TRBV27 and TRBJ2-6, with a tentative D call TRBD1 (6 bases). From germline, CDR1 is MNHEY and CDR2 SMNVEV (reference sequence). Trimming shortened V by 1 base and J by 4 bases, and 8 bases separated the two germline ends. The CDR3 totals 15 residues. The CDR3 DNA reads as TGTGCCAGCAGTTTATTGGGGGCGGGGGCCAACGTCCTGACTTTC. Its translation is CASSLLGAGANVLTF.

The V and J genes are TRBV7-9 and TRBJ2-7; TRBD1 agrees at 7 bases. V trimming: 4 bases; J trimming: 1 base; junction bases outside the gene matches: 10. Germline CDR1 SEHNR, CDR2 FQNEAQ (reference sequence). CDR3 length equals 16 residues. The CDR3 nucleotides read TGTGCCAGCAGCTCCAACGGACAGGCCACATCCTACGAGCAGTACTTC. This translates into CASSSNGQATSYEQYF.

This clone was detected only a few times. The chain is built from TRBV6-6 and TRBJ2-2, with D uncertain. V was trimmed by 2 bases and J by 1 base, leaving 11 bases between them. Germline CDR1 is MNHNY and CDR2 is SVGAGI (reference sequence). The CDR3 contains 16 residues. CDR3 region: CASSYGRVRNTGELFF. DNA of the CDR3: TGTGCCAGCAGTTACGGCCGGGTCCGGAACACCGGGGAGCTGTTTTTT.

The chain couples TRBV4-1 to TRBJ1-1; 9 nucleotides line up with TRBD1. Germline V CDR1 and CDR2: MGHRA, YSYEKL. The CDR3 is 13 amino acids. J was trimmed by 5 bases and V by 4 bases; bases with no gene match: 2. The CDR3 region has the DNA TGCGCCAGCAGCCGGACAGGGGAAACTGAAGCTTTCTTT. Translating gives CASSRTGETEAFF.

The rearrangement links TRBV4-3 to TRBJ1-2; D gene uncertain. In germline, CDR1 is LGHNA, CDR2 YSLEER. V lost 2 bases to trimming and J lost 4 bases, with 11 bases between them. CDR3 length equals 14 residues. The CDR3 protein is CASSQTATRYGYTF. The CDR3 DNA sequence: TGCGCCAGCAGCCAAACAGCAACCCGCTATGGCTACACCTTC.

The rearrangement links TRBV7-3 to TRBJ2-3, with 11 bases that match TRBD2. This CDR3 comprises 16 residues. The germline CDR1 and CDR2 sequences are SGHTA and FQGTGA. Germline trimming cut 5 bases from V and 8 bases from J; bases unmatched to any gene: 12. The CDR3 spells CASSPDSGRAEGTQYF. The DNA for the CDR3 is TGTGCCAGCAGCCCTGATAGCGGGAGGGCGGAGGGTACGCAGTATTTT.

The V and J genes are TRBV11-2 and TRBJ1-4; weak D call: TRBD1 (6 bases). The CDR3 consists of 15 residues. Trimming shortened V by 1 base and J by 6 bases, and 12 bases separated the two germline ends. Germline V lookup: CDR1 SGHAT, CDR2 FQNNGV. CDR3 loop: CASSLVQGGDEKLFF. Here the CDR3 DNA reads TGTGCCAGCAGCTTAGTACAAGGGGGGGATGAAAAACTGTTTTTT.

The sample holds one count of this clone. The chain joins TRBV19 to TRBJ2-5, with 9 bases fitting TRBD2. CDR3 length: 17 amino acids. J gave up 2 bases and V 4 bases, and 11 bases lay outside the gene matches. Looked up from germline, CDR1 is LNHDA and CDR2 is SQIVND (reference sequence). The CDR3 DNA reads TGTGCCAGTAGTACTATAGCGGGAGTGCGGGGGCAAGAGACCCAGTACTTC. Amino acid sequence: CASSTIAGVRGQETQYF. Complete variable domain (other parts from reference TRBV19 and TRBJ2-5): DGGITQSPKYLFRKEGQNVTLSCEQNLNHDAMYWYRQDPGQGLRLIYYSQIVNDFQKGDIAEGYSVSREKKESFPLTVTSAQKNPTAFYLCASSTIAGVRGQETQYFGPGTRLLVL.

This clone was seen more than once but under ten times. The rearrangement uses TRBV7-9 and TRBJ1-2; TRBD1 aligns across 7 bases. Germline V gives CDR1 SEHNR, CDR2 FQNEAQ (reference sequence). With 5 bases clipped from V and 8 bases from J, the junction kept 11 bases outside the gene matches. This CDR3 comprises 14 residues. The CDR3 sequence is CASSHQGGGAGYTF. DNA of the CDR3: TGTGCCAGCAGCCACCAAGGGGGCGGGGCGGGCTACACCTTC.

In nucleotides, the CDR3 is TGTGCCAGCAGCGAGGGACAGACTTGGGGGACCCAGTACTTC. Encoded protein: CASSEGQTWGTQYF. The V call is TRBV5-8, the J call TRBJ2-5, with 7 nucleotides matching TRBD1. The germline V gene encodes CDR1 SGHTS and CDR2 YDEGEE. V gave up 4 bases and J gave up 7 bases; unmatched junction bases: 10. CDR3 size: 14 residues.

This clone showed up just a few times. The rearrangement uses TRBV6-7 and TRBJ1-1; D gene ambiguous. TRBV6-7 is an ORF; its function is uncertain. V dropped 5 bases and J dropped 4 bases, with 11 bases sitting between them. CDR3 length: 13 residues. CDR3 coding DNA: TGTGCCAGCAGTGGCCCGGAGGGCACTGAAGCTTTCTTT. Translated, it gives CASSGPEGTEAFF.

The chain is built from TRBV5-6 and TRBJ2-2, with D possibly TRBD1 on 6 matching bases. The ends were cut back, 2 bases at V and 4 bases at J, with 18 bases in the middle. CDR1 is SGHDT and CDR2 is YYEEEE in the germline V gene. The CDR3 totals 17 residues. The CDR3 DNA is TGTGCCAGCAGCTTATTGAAGTACAGGGTGGGCACCGGGGAGCTGTTTTTT. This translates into CASSLLKYRVGTGELFF.

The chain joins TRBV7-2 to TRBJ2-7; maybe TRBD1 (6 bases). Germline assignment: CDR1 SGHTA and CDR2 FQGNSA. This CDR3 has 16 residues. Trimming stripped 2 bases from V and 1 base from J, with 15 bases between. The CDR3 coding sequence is TGTGCCAGCAGCTTAAGGTCAGGGGTTCTTTCCTACGAGCAGTACTTC. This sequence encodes CASSLRSGVLSYEQYF.

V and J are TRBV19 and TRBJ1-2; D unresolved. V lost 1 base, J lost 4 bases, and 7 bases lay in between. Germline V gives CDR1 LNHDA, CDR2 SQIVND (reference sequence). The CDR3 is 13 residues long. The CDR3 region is CASSIGLLYGYTF. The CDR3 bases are TGTGCCAGTAGTATAGGACTGCTCTATGGCTACACCTTC. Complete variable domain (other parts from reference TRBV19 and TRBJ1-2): DGGITQSPKYLFRKEGQNVTLSCEQNLNHDAMYWYRQDPGQGLRLIYYSQIVNDFQKGDIAEGYSVSREKKESFPLTVTSAQKNPTAFYLCASSIGLLYGYTFGSGTRLTVV.

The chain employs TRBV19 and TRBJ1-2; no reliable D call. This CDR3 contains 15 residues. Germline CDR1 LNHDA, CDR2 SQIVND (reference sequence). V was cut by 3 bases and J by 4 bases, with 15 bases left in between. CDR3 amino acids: CASSMSTASLYGYTF. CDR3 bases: TGTGCCAGTAGTATGTCTACCGCTTCCCTCTATGGCTACACCTTC.

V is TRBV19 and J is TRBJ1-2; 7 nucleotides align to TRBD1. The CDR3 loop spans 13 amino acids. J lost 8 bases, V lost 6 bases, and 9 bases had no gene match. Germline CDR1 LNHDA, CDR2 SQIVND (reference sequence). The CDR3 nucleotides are TGTGCCAGTAGCTCGACAGGGTATGCGGGCTACACCTTC. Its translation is CASSSTGYAGYTF.

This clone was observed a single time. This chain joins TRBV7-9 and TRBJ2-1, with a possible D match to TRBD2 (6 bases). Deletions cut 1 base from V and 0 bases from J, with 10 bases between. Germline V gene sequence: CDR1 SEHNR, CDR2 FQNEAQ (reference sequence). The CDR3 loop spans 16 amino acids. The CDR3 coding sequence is TGTGCCAGCAGCTTAGGTGCGGGAAACTCCTACAATGAGCAGTTCTTC. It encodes CASSLGAGNSYNEQFF.

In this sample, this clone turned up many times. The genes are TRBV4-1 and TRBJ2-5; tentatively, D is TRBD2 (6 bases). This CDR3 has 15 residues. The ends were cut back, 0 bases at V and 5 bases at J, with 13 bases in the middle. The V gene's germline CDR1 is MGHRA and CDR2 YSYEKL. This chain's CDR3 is CASSQDFGGGETQYF. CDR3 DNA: TGCGCCAGCAGCCAAGATTTCGGGGGAGGCGAGACCCAGTACTTC.

CDR3 in amino acids: CASRDRVSYGYTF. For the CDR3, the DNA is TGTGCCAGCAGGGACAGGGTGAGCTATGGCTACACCTTC. The genes are TRBV21-1 and TRBJ1-2; the table's D call TRBD1 went unverified against the DNA. TRBV21-1 counts as a pseudogene. CDR3 length: 13 residues.

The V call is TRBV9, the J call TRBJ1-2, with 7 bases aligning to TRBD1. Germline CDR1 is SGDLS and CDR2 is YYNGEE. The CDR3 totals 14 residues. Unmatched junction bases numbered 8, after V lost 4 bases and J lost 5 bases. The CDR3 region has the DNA TGTGCCAGCAGCCCCCAACAGGGGATGTATGGCTACACCTTC. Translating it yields CASSPQQGMYGYTF.

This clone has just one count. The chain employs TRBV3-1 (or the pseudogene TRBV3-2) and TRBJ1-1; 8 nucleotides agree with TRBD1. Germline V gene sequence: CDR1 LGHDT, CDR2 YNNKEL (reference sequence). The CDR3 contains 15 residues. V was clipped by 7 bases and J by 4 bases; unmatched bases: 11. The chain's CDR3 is CASISLQGAGTEAFF. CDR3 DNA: TGTGCCAGCATCTCTCTTCAGGGGGCGGGCACTGAAGCTTTCTTT.

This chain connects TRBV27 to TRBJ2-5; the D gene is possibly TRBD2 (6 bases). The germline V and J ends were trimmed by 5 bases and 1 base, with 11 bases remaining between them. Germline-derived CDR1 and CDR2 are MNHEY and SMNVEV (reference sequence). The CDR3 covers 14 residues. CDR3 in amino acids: CASSPRRGQETQYF. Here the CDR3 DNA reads TGTGCCAGCAGTCCGAGGAGGGGCCAAGAGACCCAGTACTTC.

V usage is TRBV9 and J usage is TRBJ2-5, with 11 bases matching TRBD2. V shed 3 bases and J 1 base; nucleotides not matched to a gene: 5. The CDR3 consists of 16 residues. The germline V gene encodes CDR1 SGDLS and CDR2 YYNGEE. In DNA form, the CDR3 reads TGTGCCAGCAGCGCCCGAGGGACTAGCGGCCAAGAGACCCAGTACTTC. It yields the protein CASSARGTSGQETQYF.

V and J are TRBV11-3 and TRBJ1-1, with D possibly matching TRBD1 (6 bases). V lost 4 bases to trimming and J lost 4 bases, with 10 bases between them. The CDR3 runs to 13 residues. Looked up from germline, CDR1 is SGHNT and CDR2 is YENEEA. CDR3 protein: CASSYSRGTEAFF. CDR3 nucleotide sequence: TGTGCCAGCAGCTACAGCAGGGGCACTGAAGCTTTCTTT.

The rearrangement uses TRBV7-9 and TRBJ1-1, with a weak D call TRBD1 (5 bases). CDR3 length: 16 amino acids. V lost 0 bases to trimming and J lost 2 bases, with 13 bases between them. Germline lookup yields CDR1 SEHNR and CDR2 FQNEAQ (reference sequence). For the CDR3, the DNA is TGTGCCAGCAGCTTAGCTTGGGGGGTCCAAAACACTGAAGCTTTCTTT. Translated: CASSLAWGVQNTEAFF.

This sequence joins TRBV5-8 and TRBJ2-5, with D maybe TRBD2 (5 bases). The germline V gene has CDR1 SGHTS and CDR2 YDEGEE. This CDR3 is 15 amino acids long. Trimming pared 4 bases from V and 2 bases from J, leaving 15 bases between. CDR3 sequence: CASSHSGVNQETQYF. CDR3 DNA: TGTGCCAGCAGCCACTCCGGGGTAAATCAAGAGACCCAGTACTTC.

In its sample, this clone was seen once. This CDR3 reads CASSTTGSGGYTF. The CDR3 DNA reads as TGTGCCAGCAGTACAACAGGGTCTGGTGGCTACACCTTC. V usage is TRBV12-3 or TRBV12-4 and J usage is TRBJ1-2; tentatively, D is TRBD1 (6 bases). This CDR3 is 13 amino acids long. The V gene lost 5 bases and the J gene lost 7 bases, with 14 bases spanning the gap.

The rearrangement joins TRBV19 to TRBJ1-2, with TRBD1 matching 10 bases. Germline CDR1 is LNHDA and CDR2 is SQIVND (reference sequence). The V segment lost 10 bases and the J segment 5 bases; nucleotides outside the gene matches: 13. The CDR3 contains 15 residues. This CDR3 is CATSVGDRGFYGYTF. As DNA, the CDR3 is TGTGCCACCTCAGTGGGGGACAGGGGCTTTTATGGCTACACCTTC. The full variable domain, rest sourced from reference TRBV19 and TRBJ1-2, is DGGITQSPKYLFRKEGQNVTLSCEQNLNHDAMYWYRQDPGQGLRLIYYSQIVNDFQKGDIAEGYSVSREKKESFPLTVTSAQKNPTAFYLCATSVGDRGFYGYTFGSGTRLTVV.